The clone carrying this T cell receptor (beta chain) was found a few times. Its antigen remains unidentified. Until they underwent thyroid surgery, no patient had received any treatment. The sample originates from a study of metastatic and nonmetastatic thyroid tumors. As for the study in general: Repertoire comparison spanned blood and tumor or nodule tissue of malignant and benign thyroid patients. The study's findings and limits: Compared with benign nodules, malignant thyroid tumors were reported to have significantly higher TCR beta diversity in both blood and tumor.

In the source study's methods: To classify distant metastasis in papillary thyroid cancer, a model was built from CDR3 differences across clinicopathological groups. With MiXCR, TCRdb reprocessed the PCR reads. The V and J calls and clone size are TCRdb's, not the authors'. Here the sample spans over 25,000 clones, about 17% being singletons. Germline CDR1 is MNHNS and CDR2 is SASEGT. This CDR3 has 15 residues. Losses at the gene ends were 0 bases for V and 7 bases for J; bases not matched to a gene: 5. This sequence originates from a female donor with papillary thyroid cancer or a benign thyroid nodule (not recorded which). Some clones in this sample may be carry-over from other donors' samples. The J gene is TRBJ2-1, the V gene TRBV6-1; TRBD2 agrees at 8 bases. Sample: blood. The CDR3 DNA sequence: TGTGCCAGCAGTGAAGCAGCGGGAGAGGCGAATGAGCAGTTCTTC. Translation gives CASSEAAGEANEQFF.